This is a list of T cell receptor beta chains from one sample in a study of identical twins. TCRdb analysed the 5' RACE reads with MiXCR anew, one entry per CDR3 protein. The table records over 600,000 distinct CDR3 sequences, about 20% of them present only once. The same data also went into a second study, on T cells expressing NK-cell markers.

The source material was PBMCs. These receptors came from a woman between 18 and 30 years old in good health. CDR3s include the opening cysteine and the closing phenylalanine or tryptophan. D genes are given only for firm matches. Expanded clones get a size class; other rows say once, few or many, or leave the size out.

abundance	v_gene	d_gene	j_gene	CDR3aa	CDR3nt
few	TRBV12-3/TRBV12-4	.	TRBJ1-2	CASSLTAGSGYTF	TGTGCCAGCAGTTTAACTGCGGGGAGTGGCTACACCTTC
.	TRBV12-3/TRBV12-4	.	TRBJ1-1	CASSYRDKSTEAFF	TGTGCCAGCAGTTACCGGGACAAGAGCACTGAAGCTTTCTTT
many	TRBV25-1	.	TRBJ1-1	CASSEHSGGEAFF	TGTGCCAGCAGTGAACACTCCGGGGGCGAAGCTTTCTTT
few	TRBV20-1	TRBD2	TRBJ2-6	CSAISGAPRGMANVLTF	TGCAGTGCAATTAGCGGGGCGCCCCGGGGGATGGCCAACGTCCTGACTTTC
.	TRBV29-1	.	TRBJ2-2	CSVEVGTVITGELFF	TGCAGCGTCGAAGTGGGTACTGTGATAACCGGGGAGCTGTTTTTT
few	TRBV6-5	.	TRBJ2-3	CASSYFGASTDTQYF	TGTGCCAGCAGTTACTTCGGGGCCAGCACAGATACGCAGTATTTT
many	TRBV5-1	.	TRBJ2-2	CASMNTGELFF	TGCGCCAGCATGAACACCGGGGAGCTGTTTTTT
.	TRBV7-2	TRBD2	TRBJ2-5	CASTVRGLAAGTQYF	TGTGCCAGCACCGTGAGAGGACTAGCGGCCGGGACCCAGTACTTC
few	TRBV10-1	TRBD2	TRBJ2-1	CASSETSGGRNEQFF	TGCGCCAGCAGTGAGACTAGCGGGGGTAGGAATGAGCAGTTCTTC
.	TRBV7-9	.	TRBJ1-4	CASSSRQSNEKLFF	TGTGCCAGCAGCTCACGACAGTCTAATGAAAAACTGTTTTTT
many	TRBV18	.	TRBJ2-1	CASSPRAKRNSYNEQFF	TGTGCCAGCTCACCACGGGCAAAGAGGAACTCCTACAATGAGCAGTTCTTC
.	TRBV7-2	.	TRBJ2-2	CASSQQRLANTGELFF	TGTGCCAGCAGCCAGCAACGTCTCGCGAACACCGGGGAGCTGTTTTTT
many	TRBV7-2	.	TRBJ1-1	CASSPGQMNTEAFF	TGTGCCAGCAGCCCCGGGCAGATGAACACTGAAGCTTTCTTT
few	TRBV9	.	TRBJ1-1	CASSGGTAEAFF	TGTGCCAGCAGCGGGGGGACCGCTGAAGCTTTCTTT
few	TRBV20-1	.	TRBJ2-3	CSARDFYTDTQYF	TGCAGTGCTAGGGACTTCTACACAGATACGCAGTATTTT
few	TRBV9	.	TRBJ2-1	CASSVMPHNEQFF	TGTGCCAGCAGCGTAATGCCACATAATGAGCAGTTCTTC
.	TRBV20-1	.	TRBJ2-7	CSARDGGEVTYEQYF	TGCAGTGCTAGAGATGGCGGGGAGGTAACCTACGAGCAGTACTTC
few	TRBV15	TRBD1	TRBJ2-4	CATSTGQILAKNIQYF	TGTGCCACGAGTACGGGACAGATCTTAGCCAAAAACATTCAGTACTTC
few	TRBV24-1	.	TRBJ2-3	CATSDHRKIGDTQYF	TGTGCCACCAGTGATCATAGGAAAATCGGAGATACGCAGTATTTT
few	TRBV6-1	.	TRBJ2-7	CASSERAGSEGYEQYF	TGTGCCAGCAGTGAACGTGCCGGGAGTGAAGGTTACGAGCAGTACTTC
once	TRBV5-1	TRBD2	TRBJ2-7	CASSFEGGPYEQYF	TGCGCCAGCAGCTTCGAGGGAGGGCCTTACGAGCAGTACTTC
few	TRBV20-1	.	TRBJ1-2	CSASNSDRPSTF	TGCAGTGCTAGTAATAGTGACCGGCCATCAACCTTC
few	TRBV10-3	.	TRBJ2-3	CAISGSQAADTQYF	TGTGCCATCAGCGGGAGCCAAGCGGCAGATACGCAGTATTTT
many	TRBV7-2	.	TRBJ2-7	CASSLEAGAEQYF	TGTGCCAGCAGCTTAGAAGCAGGGGCCGAGCAGTACTTC
.	TRBV12-3/TRBV12-4	.	TRBJ2-2	CASRLRVGTGELFF	TGTGCCAGCAGGCTGAGGGTGGGGACCGGGGAGCTGTTTTTT
few	TRBV5-1	.	TRBJ2-7	CASSFTGESYEQYF	TGCGCCAGCAGCTTTACAGGTGAATCCTACGAGCAGTACTTC
.	TRBV5-1	TRBD2	TRBJ2-7	CASSSGTNYEQYF	TGCGCCAGCAGCAGCGGGACGAACTACGAGCAGTACTTC
.	TRBV15	.	TRBJ1-5	CATSRYRVLGNQPQHF	TGTGCCACCAGCAGATACAGGGTTTTGGGCAATCAGCCCCAGCATTTT
.	TRBV12-3/TRBV12-4	.	TRBJ1-2	CASSLGRGGYGYTF	TGTGCCAGCAGTTTGGGTCGAGGGGGCTATGGCTACACCTTC
few	TRBV20-1	.	TRBJ2-3	CSVRGRTDTQYF	TGCAGTGTCAGAGGGCGGACAGATACGCAGTATTTT
few	TRBV20-1	.	TRBJ2-1	CSAITYNEQFF	TGCAGTGCTATAACATACAATGAGCAGTTCTTC
.	TRBV15	.	TRBJ1-1	CATSRDRPGNTEAFF	TGTGCCACCAGCAGAGATAGGCCAGGGAACACTGAAGCTTTCTTT
few	TRBV6-5	TRBD2	TRBJ2-1	CASSSPAGDEQFF	TGTGCCAGCAGTTCCCCAGCGGGGGATGAGCAGTTCTTC
few	TRBV12-3/TRBV12-4	TRBD2	TRBJ2-1	CASGLAGDLEQFF	TGTGCCAGCGGTCTAGCGGGAGATTTGGAGCAGTTCTTC
few	TRBV27	.	TRBJ1-2	CASSTLVGGRRHGYTF	TGTGCCAGCAGTACCCTCGTGGGGGGGCGTCGACACGGCTACACCTTC
.	TRBV12-3/TRBV12-4	.	TRBJ2-7	CASTLTGTYANEQYF	TGTGCCAGCACCCTTACCGGGACCTACGCCAACGAGCAGTACTTC
.	TRBV6-1	.	TRBJ2-1	CASSRGTSYPGQFF	TGTGCCAGCAGTAGGGGGACTTCATATCCAGGGCAGTTCTTC
.	TRBV5-6	.	TRBJ2-3	CASSSIEGGDTDTQYF	TGTGCCAGCAGCTCCATCGAGGGTGGCGACACAGATACGCAGTATTTT
many	TRBV20-1	.	TRBJ2-3	CSARPRRGWASDTQYF	TGCAGTGCTAGGCCCAGGCGGGGATGGGCATCAGATACGCAGTATTTT
.	TRBV7-8	.	TRBJ2-3	CASSLKLRQSSTDTQYF	TGTGCCAGCAGCTTAAAATTACGGCAGTCTAGCACAGATACGCAGTATTTT
.	TRBV4-2	TRBD1	TRBJ1-2	CASSAQGKGGAYGYTF	TGTGCCAGCAGCGCCCAAGGAAAAGGGGGCGCCTATGGCTACACCTTC
many	TRBV12-3/TRBV12-4	.	TRBJ1-1	CASSLRQFESQAFF	TGTGCCAGCAGTTTGAGGCAGTTCGAATCACAAGCTTTCTTT
many	TRBV10-3	TRBD2	TRBJ2-1	CATGLETRAYNEQFF	TGTGCCACCGGACTAGAAACACGGGCCTACAATGAGCAGTTCTTC
.	TRBV12-3/TRBV12-4	TRBD1	TRBJ1-2	CASSHRTGGGYYGYTF	TGTGCCAGCAGCCATCGGACAGGGGGCGGGTACTATGGCTACACCTTC
few	TRBV27	.	TRBJ2-4	CASSLFSVGAKNIQYF	TGTGCCAGCAGTTTGTTTTCAGTGGGCGCCAAAAACATTCAGTACTTC
.	TRBV20-1	.	TRBJ2-1	CSASPTPEQFF	TGCAGTGCTAGCCCAACGCCAGAGCAGTTCTTC
few	TRBV27	TRBD1	TRBJ2-6	CASSRGTGLTGANVLTF	TGTGCCAGCAGTCGGGGGACAGGGCTGACTGGGGCCAACGTCCTGACTTTC
.	TRBV19	.	TRBJ2-3	CASSIVRGTDTQYF	TGTGCCAGTAGTATAGTCAGGGGCACAGATACGCAGTATTTT
.	TRBV5-1	TRBD1	TRBJ2-3	CASSSQGMDTQYF	TGCGCCAGCAGCTCACAGGGGATGGATACGCAGTATTTT
few	TRBV12-3/TRBV12-4	.	TRBJ2-2	CASSYSWGTGELFF	TGTGCCAGCAGTTACTCCTGGGGCACCGGGGAGCTGTTTTTT
.	TRBV15	.	TRBJ2-3	CATSRGVADTRYF	TGTGCCACCAGCAGAGGGGTGGCAGATACGCGGTATTTT
few	TRBV27	TRBD1	TRBJ2-1	CASSHTGGYNNEQFF	TGTGCCAGCAGCCATACAGGGGGCTATAACAATGAGCAGTTCTTC
.	TRBV20-1	TRBD2	TRBJ2-3	CSAGSSGGDTDTQYF	TGCAGTGCTGGGTCTAGCGGGGGAGACACAGATACGCAGTATTTT
few	TRBV24-1	.	TRBJ2-2	CATSQNTGELFF	TGTGCCACCAGTCAGAACACCGGGGAGCTGTTTTTT
.	TRBV6-2/TRBV6-3	TRBD1	TRBJ2-5	CASSRRGPRETQYF	TGTGCCAGCAGTCGCAGGGGGCCGAGGGAGACCCAGTACTTC
few	TRBV9	.	TRBJ1-2	CASSVEDSYGYTF	TGTGCCAGCAGCGTAGAGGACAGCTATGGCTACACCTTC
few	TRBV20-1	.	TRBJ2-3	CSALGGGIITDTQYF	TGCAGTGCTCTAGGGGGAGGGATAATCACAGATACGCAGTATTTT
.	TRBV15	TRBD2	TRBJ2-1	CATSRDVAGGHNEQFF	TGTGCCACCAGCAGAGACGTAGCGGGGGGCCACAATGAGCAGTTCTTC